Below are 23 T cell receptor beta chains sequenced from a single sample in a study of T cell changes during pregnancy in multiple sclerosis. Sequenced by immunoSEQ multiplex PCR; TCRdb stores in-frame clones only, minus some. The sample contains about 38,000 clones, just over 90% of which appear only once. The sample here was CD4+ T cells from peripheral blood mononuclear cells, taken in the third trimester of pregnancy. These receptor sequences come from a female donor in good health, enrolled as a control in a pregnancy study.

V gene TRBV13 combines with J gene TRBJ2-7; no firm D call. The V and J ends lost 0 bases and 6 bases respectively, with 3 bases between them. The CDR3 sequence is 11 residues long. CDR1 and CDR2 (germline): PRHDT, FYEKMQ (reference sequence). The CDR3 is CASSLGLEQYF. The CDR3 coding sequence is TGTGCCAGCAGCTTAGGCCTCGAGCAGTACTTC.

The genes are TRBV18 and TRBJ1-1; D perhaps matches TRBD1 (5 bases). The CDR3 loop spans 15 amino acids. Germline V gene data show CDR1 as KGHSH and CDR2 as LQKENI. V was shortened by 4 bases and J by 3 bases, with 15 bases between the two germline ends. The CDR3 reads CASSLEGVLDTEAFF. CDR3 nucleotide sequence: TGTGCCAGCTCACTCGAAGGGGTGTTGGACACTGAAGCTTTCTTT.

The CDR3 nucleotides read TGTGCCAGCTCACCGGGGGACTTATGGCTAGCCAAAAACATTCAGTACTTC. This codes for CASSPGDLWLAKNIQYF. The chain uses TRBV18 and TRBJ2-4; a possible D gene is TRBD2 (6 bases). The CDR3 sequence is 17 residues long. Trimming stripped 3 bases from V and 0 bases from J, with 15 bases between. CDR1 KGHSH and CDR2 LQKENI come from the germline V gene. The variable domain in full, completed from reference TRBV18 and TRBJ2-4, reads NAGVMQNPRHLVRRRGQEARLRCSPMKGHSHVYWYRQLPEEGLKFMVYLQKENIIDESGMPKERFSAEFPKEGPSILRIQQVVRGDSAAYFCASSPGDLWLAKNIQYFGAGTRLSVL.

The gene calls are TRBV10-3 and TRBJ2-3; 9 positions match TRBD1. This CDR3 is built from 15 residues. In germline, CDR1 is ENHRY, CDR2 SYGVKD. The ends lost 6 bases at V and 3 bases at J; junction bases unmatched: 7. CDR3 DNA: TGTGCCATCAGCACGGGACAGGGAGGAACAGATACGCAGTATTTT. Translated, it gives CAISTGQGGTDTQYF.

The chain joins TRBV5-4 to TRBJ1-1, with D tentatively TRBD1 (5 bases). Germline CDR1 is SGHNT and CDR2 is YYREEE (reference sequence). V gave up 4 bases and J gave up 5 bases, with 15 bases separating them. The CDR3 covers 14 residues. The CDR3 nucleotides read TGTGCCAGCAGCCTCCCAGGGTCTATGACTGAAGCTTTCTTT. Its translation: CASSLPGSMTEAFF. Supplemented by reference TRBV5-4 and TRBJ1-1, the full variable domain reads ETGVTQSPTHLIKTRGQQVTLRCSSQSGHNTVSWYQQALGQGPQFIFQYYREEENGRGNFPPRFSGLQFPNYSSELNVNALELDDSALYLCASSLPGSMTEAFFGQGTRLTVV.

The chain joins TRBV4-2 to TRBJ1-4, with 7 nucleotides matching TRBD1. With V trimmed by 2 bases and J by 3 bases, 6 bases remained unmatched. This CDR3 is built from 16 residues. Per the germline V gene, CDR1 is LGHNA and CDR2 is YNFKEQ. The CDR3: CASSQLFGTANEKLFF. The CDR3 coding sequence is TGTGCCAGCAGCCAACTTTTCGGGACAGCTAATGAAAAACTGTTTTTT.

This clone was seen only once. The chain is built from TRBV6-1 and TRBJ1-1; 7 bases are a match to TRBD1. The CDR3 totals 15 residues. In germline, CDR1 is MNHNS, CDR2 SASEGT. Trimming took 5 bases from V and 4 from J; bases not matched to a gene: 10. The CDR3 reads CASSLRDTGVTEAFF. CDR3 DNA: TGTGCCAGCAGTCTCCGGGACACAGGGGTCACTGAAGCTTTCTTT.

V gene TRBV19 combines with J gene TRBJ2-7; perhaps TRBD2 as D (5 bases). The CDR3 runs to 13 residues. The V end lost 4 bases, the J end lost 4 bases, and 11 bases lay between the germline ends. Per the germline V gene, CDR1 is LNHDA and CDR2 is SQIVND (reference sequence). CDR3 residues: CASSSASWYEQYF. The CDR3, as DNA: TGTGCCAGTAGTAGCGCTAGCTGGTACGAGCAGTACTTC.

The chain joins TRBV5-1 to TRBJ2-7, with D possibly TRBD1 on 6 matching bases. In germline, CDR1 is SGHRS, CDR2 YFSETQ. CDR3 size: 16 residues. Trimming shortened V by 4 bases and J by 2 bases, and 19 bases separated the two germline ends. This chain's CDR3 is CASSLGASRTAYEQYF. The CDR3 bases are TGCGCCAGCAGCCTGGGAGCCTCCCGGACAGCCTACGAGCAGTACTTC.

This chain uses TRBV11-2 with TRBJ2-2; possible D gene TRBD2, 6 bases. Germline V lookup: CDR1 SGHAT, CDR2 FQNNGV. V was trimmed by 5 bases and J by 2 bases, leaving 12 bases between them. The CDR3 length is 15 residues. This CDR3 reads CASSPSGYNTGELFF. CDR3 coding DNA: TGTGCCAGCAGCCCAAGCGGGTATAACACCGGGGAGCTGTTTTTT. The full variable domain, in which reference TRBV11-2 and TRBJ2-2 provide the parts outside the CDR3, is EAGVAQSPRYKIIEKRQSVAFWCNPISGHATLYWYQQILGQGPKLLIQFQNNGVVDDSQLPKDRFSAERLKGVDSTLKIQPAKLEDSAVYLCASSPSGYNTGELFFGEGSRLTVL.

The chain recombines TRBV28 with TRBJ1-4; 9 nucleotides match TRBD1. The CDR3 is 15 residues long. V was clipped by 10 bases and J by 7 bases; unmatched bases: 13. CDR1 is MDHEN and CDR2 is SYDVKM in the germline V gene. The chain's CDR3 is CANSLPGQGREKLFF. The CDR3 DNA follows: TGTGCCAACAGCCTACCGGGACAGGGACGTGAAAAACTGTTTTTT.

For the CDR3, the DNA is TGTGCCTGGTCCCGGGACAGGGGGCTCGCTGGGGCCAACGTCCTGACTTTC. Translated, it gives CAWSRDRGLAGANVLTF. The chain joins TRBV30 to TRBJ2-6; 12 bases line up with TRBD1. CDR1 is GTSNPN and CDR2 is SVGIG in the germline V gene (reference sequence). With V trimmed by 5 bases and J by 2 bases, 7 bases remained unmatched. This CDR3 has 17 amino acids.

This sequence joins TRBV15 and TRBJ2-1, with TRBD2 identical over 13 bases. Germline CDR1 reads LNHNV; CDR2 reads YYDKDF (reference sequence). This CDR3 region has 19 residues. V lost 1 base to trimming and J lost 7 bases; unmatched junction nucleotides: 13. For the CDR3, the DNA is TGTGCCACCAGCAGAGGGGGACCGGGACTAGCGGGGAAAGGGAATGAGCAGTTCTTC. Its translation is CATSRGGPGLAGKGNEQFF.

V and J are TRBV4-1 and TRBJ2-5; no clear D. The end of the DNA fits TRBJ2-7 better, so the J call may be wrong. The CDR3 extends over 15 amino acids. Germline-derived CDR1 and CDR2 are MGHRA and YSYEKL. The CDR3 protein is CASSQAITTSYEQYF. CDR3 nucleotide sequence: TGCGCCAGCAGCCAAGCCATCACTACCTCCTACGAGCAGTACTTC.

About this clone: A junction boundary mismatches the germline segment, possibly from a read error. V gene TRBV7-7 combines with J gene TRBJ2-5; 8 bases line up with TRBD2. CDR3 length: 16 amino acids. Germline-derived CDR1 and CDR2 are SSHAT and FNYEAQ (reference sequence). The CDR3 coding sequence is TGTGCTAGCAGCTTCCGGGGGGGCCGGAACCAAGAGACCCAGTACTTC. Amino acids: CASSFRGGRNQETQYF.

The rearrangement joins TRBV7-9 to TRBJ2-1; 7 nucleotides line up with TRBD1. J lost 0 bases, V lost 5 bases, and 7 bases had no gene match. Per the germline V gene, CDR1 is SEHNR and CDR2 is FQNEAQ (reference sequence). The CDR3 is 16 amino acids. The CDR3 region has the DNA TGTGCCAGCAGCGGCAACCGGGACAGCTCCTACAATGAGCAGTTCTTC. Protein product: CASSGNRDSSYNEQFF.

V is TRBV27 and J is TRBJ2-7; 8 bases map to TRBD1. The CDR3 covers 15 residues. Germline-derived CDR1 and CDR2 are MNHEY and SMNVEV (reference sequence). After removal of 1 base from V and 7 bases from J, the junction contained 9 bases not matched to a gene. In nucleotides, the CDR3 is TGTGCCAGCAGTTTATTCGGGACAGGACTTTTTGAGCAGTACTTC. Its translation is CASSLFGTGLFEQYF.

The V and J genes are TRBV29-1 and TRBJ1-2, with 10 bases lining up with TRBD1. Looked up from germline, CDR1 is SQVTM and CDR2 is ANQGSEA. V was pared by 4 bases and J by 6 bases, with 5 bases of the junction left unmatched. This CDR3 is built from 13 residues. The CDR3: CSVAAGTGDGYTF. CDR3 nucleotide sequence: TGCAGCGTTGCAGCGGGGACAGGGGATGGCTACACCTTC. The full variable domain, with the rest looked up from reference TRBV29-1 and TRBJ1-2, is SAVISQKPSRDICQRGTSLTIQCQVDSQVTMMFWYRQQPGQSLTLIATANQGSEATYESGFVIDKFPISRPNLTFSTLTVSNMSPEDSSIYLCSVAAGTGDGYTFGSGTRLTVV.

This chain connects TRBV6-1 to TRBJ1-1; D gene uncertain. The CDR3 is made up of 13 amino acids. Between the trimmed V and J ends, which lost 4 bases and 3 bases, there was a span of 9 bases. Germline V gene data show CDR1 as MNHNS and CDR2 as SASEGT. The CDR3 nucleotides are TGTGCCAGCAGTGCCGGGAGGGACACTGAAGCTTTCTTT. Translated: CASSAGRDTEAFF.

J is TRBJ2-2 and V is TRBV6-4, with TRBD2 matching 11 bases. Germline assignment: CDR1 MRHNA and CDR2 SNTAGT. The junction had 4 bases not matched to a gene; V was cut back by 7 bases and J by 3 bases. The CDR3 is made up of 15 amino acids. This CDR3 reads CASTPLAGDTGELFF. CDR3 coding DNA: TGTGCCAGCACACCACTAGCGGGGGACACCGGGGAGCTGTTTTTT.

The chain combines TRBV5-1 with TRBJ1-2; D might be TRBD1 (6 bases). The CDR3 runs to 15 residues. Trimming shortened V by 4 bases and J by 4 bases, and 17 bases separated the two germline ends. Looked up from germline, CDR1 is SGHRS and CDR2 is YFSETQ. The CDR3 DNA sequence: TGCGCCAGCAGCCCCGGCGGTGGGACAATCTATGGCTACACCTTC. Translation gives CASSPGGGTIYGYTF.

The V call is TRBV28, the J call TRBJ1-3, with a tentative D call TRBD1 (6 bases). Germline-derived CDR1 and CDR2 are MDHEN and SYDVKM. This CDR3 spans 14 amino acids. V dropped 5 bases and J dropped 0 bases, with 8 bases sitting between them. CDR3: CASSGRGSGNTIYF. CDR3 DNA sequence: TGTGCCAGCAGTGGCAGGGGCTCTGGAAACACCATATATTTT.

The gene calls are TRBV4-2 and TRBJ1-3; D is unclear. CDR1 and CDR2 from the germline V gene are LGHNA and YNFKEQ. The CDR3 extends over 13 amino acids. Trimming pared 0 bases from V and 11 bases from J, leaving 11 bases between. For the CDR3, the DNA is TGTGCCAGCAGCCAAGATCCGGGATCCCCCATATATTTT. It specifies CASSQDPGSPIYF.